Presented here are 22 T cell receptor beta chains from one specimen sequenced in a study of CD8+ T cells in alopecia areata. It was cDNA, reverse transcribed from extracted RNA, that served as the sequencing template. Measured with immunoSEQ multiplex PCR; TCRdb has only the in-frame clones, and not every one. Of fewer than 250,000 clones in the sample, about 60% were seen once. Sequenced here: CD4+ T cells sorted from blood, sampled at week 0. The origin of the receptors is a human donor with alopecia areata.

This sequence joins TRBV27 and TRBJ2-4; TRBD2 aligns across 12 bases. The CDR3 runs 18 residues. CDR1 is MNHEY, CDR2 SMNVEV, per germline (reference sequence). The J segment lost 0 bases and the V segment lost 6 bases, leaving 9 bases of the junction unmatched. CDR3 bases: TGTGCCAGCAGGGCCCTAGCGGGGGGGCCAGAAGCCAAAAACATTCAGTACTTC. The encoded protein is CASRALAGGPEAKNIQYF.

The chain joins TRBV19 to TRBJ1-2; TRBD1 matches at 11 bases. V lost 6 bases and J lost 3; bases outside the gene matches: 6. From germline, CDR1 is LNHDA and CDR2 SQIVND (reference sequence). The CDR3 loop spans 15 amino acids. CDR3 residues: CASRPWTGGDYGYTF. The CDR3 DNA reads TGTGCCAGTAGACCGTGGACAGGGGGCGACTATGGCTACACCTTC. The full variable domain, rest sourced from reference TRBV19 and TRBJ1-2, is DGGITQSPKYLFRKEGQNVTLSCEQNLNHDAMYWYRQDPGQGLRLIYYSQIVNDFQKGDIAEGYSVSREKKESFPLTVTSAQKNPTAFYLCASRPWTGGDYGYTFGSGTRLTVV.

This sequence joins TRBV6-1 and TRBJ2-1; D is unclear. Deletions cut 10 bases from V and 5 bases from J, with 9 bases between. Per germline, CDR1 MNHNS and CDR2 SASEGT. The CDR3 is 11 residues long. For the CDR3, the DNA is TGTGCCACCACACGAAACAATGAGCAGTTCTTC. Translating gives CATTRNNEQFF.

This clone was seen more than once but under ten times. The rearrangement uses TRBV30 and TRBJ1-5; no clear D gene. Germline values: CDR1 GTSNPN, CDR2 SVGIG (reference sequence). This CDR3 is 13 amino acids long. V was cut by 0 bases and J by 4 bases, with 7 bases left in between. Here the CDR3 reads CAWSVRLNQPQHF. DNA of the CDR3: TGTGCCTGGAGTGTACGGCTGAATCAGCCCCAGCATTTT.

The chain is built from TRBV11-1 and TRBJ1-5; 7 bases map to TRBD1. Unmatched junction bases numbered 6, after V lost 5 bases and J lost 5 bases. CDR3 length equals 14 residues. The germline V gene has CDR1 SGHAT and CDR2 FQDESV (reference sequence). The CDR3 DNA reads TGTGCCAGCAGCCAGGGGGGCATCGATCAGCCCCAGCATTTT. It codes for CASSQGGIDQPQHF.

This chain joins TRBV2 and TRBJ1-4; 8 nucleotides match TRBD1. Looked up from germline, CDR1 is SNHLY and CDR2 is FYNNEI. This CDR3 region has 15 residues. J lost 8 bases, V lost 5 bases, and 10 bases had no gene match. CDR3 nucleotides: TGTGCCAGCAGTCCGGACAGGGCATGGGGCGAAAAACTGTTTTTT. Translating it yields CASSPDRAWGEKLFF.

The chain joins TRBV11-2 to TRBJ2-5; TRBD1 is a possible D gene (5 bases). The germline V gene encodes CDR1 SGHAT and CDR2 FQNNGV. The length of the CDR3 is 14 residues. Trimming stripped 1 base from V and 1 base from J, with 7 bases between. The CDR3 spells CASSLGQLQETQYF. The DNA of the CDR3 is TGTGCCAGCAGCTTAGGACAGCTCCAAGAGACCCAGTACTTC.

The V call is TRBV4-1, the J call TRBJ2-7, with D possibly being TRBD1 (6 bases). The germline V gene encodes CDR1 MGHRA and CDR2 YSYEKL. The CDR3 length is 15 residues. The V end lost 1 base, the J end lost 2 bases, and 12 bases lay between the germline ends. Here the CDR3 reads CASSQVSTGAYEQYF. In DNA form, the CDR3 reads TGCGCCAGCAGCCAAGTGTCGACAGGAGCCTACGAGCAGTACTTC.

V gene TRBV18 combines with J gene TRBJ1-2; tentative D call: TRBD1 (6 bases). CDR3 length equals 14 residues. The V gene lost 3 bases and the J gene lost 2 bases, with 10 bases spanning the gap. Germline V gene data show CDR1 as KGHSH and CDR2 as LQKENI. As DNA, the CDR3 is TGTGCCAGCTCACCCCGGACAGAAAACTATGGCTACACCTTC. Residues: CASSPRTENYGYTF.

This sequence joins TRBV29-1 and TRBJ1-2, with D unclear. Germline V CDR1 and CDR2: SQVTM, ANQGSEA. The CDR3 is 14 residues long. The V end lost 4 bases, the J end lost 3 bases, and 15 bases lay between the germline ends. The CDR3 DNA is TGCAGCGTTGCCCTGGGGTCGTGGGACTATGGCTACACCTTC. Translating gives CSVALGSWDYGYTF. The whole variable domain, filled in from reference TRBV29-1 and TRBJ1-2, reads SAVISQKPSRDICQRGTSLTIQCQVDSQVTMMFWYRQQPGQSLTLIATANQGSEATYESGFVIDKFPISRPNLTFSTLTVSNMSPEDSSIYLCSVALGSWDYGYTFGSGTRLTVV.

This chain uses TRBV30 with TRBJ2-3, with 8 positions matching TRBD1. J gave up 4 bases and V 3 bases, and 18 bases lay outside the gene matches. In germline, CDR1 is GTSNPN, CDR2 SVGIG (reference sequence). CDR3 length: 18 amino acids. CDR3 bases: TGTGCCTGGAGGCAGGGGCCCCGACAGGGGAGGCCCGCAGATACGCAGTATTTT. Residues: CAWRQGPRQGRPADTQYF.

V usage is TRBV7-2 and J usage is TRBJ2-2, with 14 bases matching TRBD2. From germline, CDR1 is SGHTA and CDR2 FQGNSA. V lost 2 bases, J lost 7 bases, and 9 bases stayed unmatched. The CDR3 contains 18 residues. The CDR3, as DNA: TGTGCCAGCAGCTTATTGGGCATTGGGACTAGCGGGAGCGGGGAGCTGTTTTTT. Amino acid sequence: CASSLLGIGTSGSGELFF.

The rearrangement links TRBV2 to TRBJ2-5; possibly TRBD1 for D (7 bases). In germline, CDR1 is SNHLY, CDR2 FYNNEI. Trimming took 5 bases from V and 2 from J, leaving 12 bases between them. The CDR3 has 14 residues. DNA of the CDR3: TGTGCCAGCAGTTCACAGGGGAGGCAAGAGACCCAGTACTTC. This gives the protein CASSSQGRQETQYF.

This chain joins TRBV5-1 and TRBJ1-1; perhaps TRBD1 as D (5 bases). CDR3 size: 13 residues. V shed 2 bases and J shed 6 bases, with 11 bases lying between them. Germline CDR1 reads SGHRS; CDR2 reads YFSETQ. CDR3 sequence: CASSFQGDAEAFF. The CDR3 DNA is TGCGCCAGCAGCTTCCAGGGTGATGCTGAAGCTTTCTTT.

This clone has just a few counts. V is TRBV30 and J is TRBJ2-6; D not certain. The germline V gene has CDR1 GTSNPN and CDR2 SVGIG (reference sequence). There are 14 residues in the CDR3. V was pared by 0 bases and J by 3 bases, with 6 bases between. CDR3: CAWSVGFGANVLTF. The CDR3 DNA is TGTGCCTGGAGTGTCGGATTTGGGGCCAACGTCCTGACTTTC.

This clone has a handful of counts. The chain links TRBV27 to TRBJ2-7; a possible D gene is TRBD1 (6 bases). The V end lost 6 bases, the J end lost 4 bases, and 16 bases lay between the germline ends. Germline CDR1 and CDR2: MNHEY and SMNVEV (reference sequence). The CDR3 is 14 amino acids. The CDR3 bases are TGTGCCAGCAGGAGGGTACAGGGTCCGTACGAGCAGTACTTC. Residues: CASRRVQGPYEQYF.

This clone was detected only once. The gene calls are TRBV19 and TRBJ2-5; 7 bases align to TRBD1. Trimming at V came to 8 bases and at J to 2 bases, leaving 5 bases not matched to a gene. The CDR3 runs 13 residues. Germline V gene lookup returns CDR1 LNHDA and CDR2 SQIVND (reference sequence). The CDR3 DNA reads TGTGCCAGTGGGGACAGACTTCAAGAGACCCAGTACTTC. Its protein product is CASGDRLQETQYF.

Worth noting for this clone: At the DNA level, this CDR3 is encoded by other sequences in the same sample as well. The chain is built from TRBV30 and TRBJ2-7, with D possibly TRBD1 on 6 matching bases. With 3 bases removed from V and 3 bases from J, the gap between germline ends came to 9 bases. This CDR3 spans 12 amino acids. Germline assignment: CDR1 GTSNPN and CDR2 SVGIG (reference sequence). In DNA form, the CDR3 reads TGTGCCTGGAGCCCACAGGGCTACGAGCAGTACTTC. Its translation is CAWSPQGYEQYF. The full variable domain, with the rest looked up from reference TRBV30 and TRBJ2-7, is SQTIHQWPATLVQPVGSPLSLECTVEGTSNPNLYWYRQAAGRGLQLLFYSVGIGQISSEVPQNLSASRPQDRQFILSSKKLLLSDSGFYLCAWSPQGYEQYFGPGTRLTVT.

This chain's CDR3 is CASSPQRGLGLGEQYF. Here the CDR3 DNA reads TGCGCCAGCAGCCCCCAGAGGGGACTAGGACTGGGCGAGCAGTACTTC. The chain carries TRBV4-1 and TRBJ2-7; 8 bases align to TRBD2. J gave up 6 bases and V 4 bases, and 14 bases lay outside the gene matches. Germline CDR1 reads MGHRA; CDR2 reads YSYEKL. The CDR3 spans 16 residues.

This chain uses TRBV7-9 with TRBJ2-5; D ambiguous. Looked up from germline, CDR1 is SEHNR and CDR2 is FQNEAQ (reference sequence). V was pared by 7 bases and J by 5 bases, with 14 bases between. CDR3 length: 13 residues. Written as DNA, the CDR3 is TGTGCCAGCACCCGGCAGGAGTTGGAGACCCAGTACTTC. As protein: CASTRQELETQYF.

The V call is TRBV7-2, the J call TRBJ2-3, with D possibly matching TRBD1 (6 bases). Germline V lookup: CDR1 SGHTA, CDR2 FQGNSA. Trimming removed 1 base from V and 0 bases from J, with 14 bases in between. The CDR3 loop spans 17 amino acids. The CDR3 is CASSLGPQGASTDTQYF. CDR3 sequence (DNA): TGTGCCAGCAGCTTAGGGCCACAGGGTGCTAGCACAGATACGCAGTATTTT.

This chain links TRBV4-1 with TRBJ2-5; D remains ambiguous. The CDR3 has 14 amino acids. Germline V CDR1 and CDR2: MGHRA, YSYEKL. The germline V and J ends were trimmed by 2 bases and 1 base, with 8 bases remaining between them. CDR3 sequence: CASSQSGAQETQYF. The DNA of the CDR3 is TGCGCCAGCAGCCAAAGTGGCGCCCAAGAGACCCAGTACTTC.